This TCR beta chain was captured by sequencing in a study of shared clonotypes between healthy human individuals. This clone was found once. Naive CD8 cells, CD45RO-negative and positively selected for CCR7, excluded terminally differentiated effector memory CD45RA+ cells. CDR1 is LGHNA and CDR2 is YNFKEQ in the germline V gene. This CDR3 has 16 residues. V was pared by 0 bases and J by 2 bases, with 11 bases between. Measured with immunoSEQ multiplex PCR; TCRdb has only the in-frame clones, and not every one. The repertoire consists of about 2.1 million clones, with just over 90% occurring once and the leading ten covering approximately 1.7%.

The source of this sequence is a man between 18 and 29 years old in good health. Some clones in this sample may be carry-over from other donors' samples. What was sequenced was naive CD8+ T cells from PBMCs. This chain uses TRBV4-2 with TRBJ2-1; maybe TRBD2 (6 bases). The CDR3 DNA sequence: TGTGCCAGCAGCCAAGAGCCCGGGAGCACCTACAATGAGCAGTTCTTC. This encodes CASSQEPGSTYNEQFF.